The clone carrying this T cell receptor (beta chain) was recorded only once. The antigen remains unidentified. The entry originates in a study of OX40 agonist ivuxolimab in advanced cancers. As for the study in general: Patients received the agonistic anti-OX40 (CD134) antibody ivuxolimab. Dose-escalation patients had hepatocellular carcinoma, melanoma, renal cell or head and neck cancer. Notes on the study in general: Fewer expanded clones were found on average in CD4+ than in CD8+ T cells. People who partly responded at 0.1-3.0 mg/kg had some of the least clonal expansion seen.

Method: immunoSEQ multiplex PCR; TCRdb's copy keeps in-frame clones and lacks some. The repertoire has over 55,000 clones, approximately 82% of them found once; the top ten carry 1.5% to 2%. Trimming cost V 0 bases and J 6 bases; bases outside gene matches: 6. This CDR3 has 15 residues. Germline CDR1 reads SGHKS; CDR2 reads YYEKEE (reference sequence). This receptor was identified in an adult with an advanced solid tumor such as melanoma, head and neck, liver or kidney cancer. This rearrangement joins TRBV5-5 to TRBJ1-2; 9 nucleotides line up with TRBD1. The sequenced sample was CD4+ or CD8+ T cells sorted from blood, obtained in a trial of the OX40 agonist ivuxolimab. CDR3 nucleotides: TGTGCCAGCAGCTTGGGGACAGGGGAAAGCCATGGCTACACCTTC. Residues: CASSLGTGESHGYTF.